A single sample gave rise to the 27 T cell receptor beta chains below, sequenced in a study of blood T cell repertoires in COVID-19. The repertoire was sequenced with immunoSEQ multiplex PCR; TCRdb's copy has only in-frame clones and lacks some. The sample has about 280,000 clones; 85% are singletons. Sequenced sample: peripheral blood. The receptor source for this set is a man between 50 and 59 years old with active or convalescent COVID-19.

The chain carries TRBV7-8 and TRBJ1-5; D may be TRBD1 (6 bases). Germline V lookup: CDR1 SGHVS, CDR2 FQNEAQ. V was pared by 3 bases and J by 6 bases, with 15 bases between. CDR3 length: 15 residues. CDR3 region: CASSLQRGGGQPQHF. The CDR3 nucleotides are TGTGCCAGCAGCTTGCAGAGGGGAGGGGGTCAGCCCCAGCATTTT.

The gene calls are TRBV6-5 and TRBJ2-3, with a weak D call TRBD2 (6 bases). V was pared by 0 bases and J by 1 base, with 11 bases between. Germline loops: CDR1 MNHEY, CDR2 SVGAGI. The CDR3 length is 16 residues. The CDR3 here is CASSYSNWRGTDTQYF. The DNA for the CDR3 is TGTGCCAGCAGTTACTCGAATTGGAGGGGCACAGATACGCAGTATTTT.

The chain combines TRBV6-5 with TRBJ2-6, with D unclear. Germline V CDR1 and CDR2: MNHEY, SVGAGI. V was clipped by 2 bases and J by 3 bases, with 11 bases between them. The CDR3 consists of 16 residues. This CDR3 reads CASSYLTPLGANVLTF. The CDR3 region has the DNA TGTGCCAGCAGTTACCTTACTCCACTTGGGGCCAACGTCCTGACTTTC.

This clone appeared a few times. DNA for the CDR3: TGCGCCAGCAGCTTGGAGGCAGGGGGAGGTGGAAACACCATATATTTT. This sequence encodes CASSLEAGGGGNTIYF. The chain carries TRBV5-1 and TRBJ1-3; 7 bases agree with TRBD1. CDR3 length equals 16 residues. The germline CDR1 and CDR2 sequences are SGHRS and YFSETQ. The J segment lost 3 bases and the V segment lost 0 bases, leaving 6 bases of the junction unmatched.

The chain recombines TRBV18 with TRBJ2-7; the match to TRBD2 covers 13 bases. Germline V CDR1 and CDR2: KGHSH, LQKENI. The junction had 12 bases not matched to a gene; V was cut back by 1 base and J by 6 bases. This CDR3 region has 18 residues. CDR3 amino acids: CASSPLGLAGARRREQYF. The DNA for the CDR3 is TGTGCCAGCTCACCACTAGGACTAGCGGGAGCCCGGCGTCGCGAGCAGTACTTC.

The V gene is TRBV21-1, the J gene TRBJ1-5; TRBD1 was called by the table and not checked on the DNA. TRBV21-1 is a pseudogene. This CDR3 has 18 amino acids. The CDR3 protein is CASSKASRDRGQNQPQHF. The CDR3, as DNA: TGTGCCAGCAGCAAAGCCTCCCGGGACAGGGGGCAGAATCAGCCCCAGCATTTT.

This chain connects TRBV6-5 to TRBJ2-7, with TRBD1 matching over 7 bases. Trimming cost V 0 bases and J 6 bases; bases outside gene matches: 2. The length of the CDR3 is 13 residues. The germline gives CDR1 MNHEY, CDR2 SVGAGI. CDR3 coding DNA: TGTGCCAGCAGTTACTCTTCAGGGGGCGAGCAGTACTTC. Residues: CASSYSSGGEQYF.

This clone occurred once. V and J are TRBV11-2 and TRBJ2-7, with 8 bases aligning to TRBD1. V shed 3 bases, J shed 10 bases, and the junction held 8 bases outside the gene matches. The CDR3 has 13 residues. CDR1 and CDR2 from the germline V gene are SGHAT and FQNNGV. Here the CDR3 reads CASSFGQGWEQYF. As DNA, the CDR3 is TGTGCCAGCAGCTTCGGACAGGGCTGGGAACAGTACTTC.

The V and J genes are TRBV30 and TRBJ2-7, with 8 bases aligning to TRBD1. J was trimmed by 1 base and V by 2 bases; bases with no gene match: 13. CDR3 length: 17 residues. CDR1 and CDR2 from the germline V gene are GTSNPN and SVGIG (reference sequence). The CDR3 region is CAWSPRTGKTISYEQYF. The CDR3 DNA reads TGTGCCTGGAGTCCCCGGACAGGGAAGACAATTTCCTACGAGCAGTACTTC.

A few counts support this clone. V and J are TRBV5-6 and TRBJ2-7; 10 bases line up with TRBD2. Germline CDR1 is SGHDT and CDR2 is YYEEEE. V gave up 2 bases and J gave up 3 bases; unmatched junction bases: 11. The CDR3 spans 17 residues. The chain's CDR3 is CASSLRLAGEKSYEQYF. As DNA, the CDR3 is TGTGCCAGCAGCTTACGACTAGCGGGCGAAAAGAGCTACGAGCAGTACTTC.

The rearrangement joins TRBV6-5 to TRBJ2-3; 11 nucleotides agree with TRBD2. Per germline, CDR1 MNHEY and CDR2 SVGAGI. J was trimmed by 3 bases and V by 7 bases; bases with no gene match: 6. The CDR3 consists of 15 residues. For the CDR3, the DNA is TGTGCCAGCAAACAACTAGCGGGAGTAACAGATACGCAGTATTTT. Amino acid sequence: CASKQLAGVTDTQYF.

This clone has more than one count but fewer than ten. The CDR3 coding sequence is TGTGCCAGCTCACCCGGTCCGGACAGGGCGAATCAGCCCCAGCATTTT. Amino acids: CASSPGPDRANQPQHF. V is TRBV18 and J is TRBJ1-5, with 8 positions matching TRBD1. With 3 bases clipped from V and 4 bases from J, the junction kept 8 bases outside the gene matches. This CDR3 has 16 amino acids. The germline gives CDR1 KGHSH, CDR2 LQKENI.

The chain has TRBV18 and TRBJ2-5; D is possibly TRBD1 (5 bases). The CDR3 is 12 amino acids. Germline lookup yields CDR1 KGHSH and CDR2 LQKENI. The V end lost 4 bases, the J end lost 10 bases, and 13 bases lay between the germline ends. CDR3 sequence reads: CASSQTAPDQYF. CDR3 in DNA: TGTGCCAGCTCACAGACAGCCCCGGACCAGTACTTC.

The chain couples TRBV30 to TRBJ2-5, with D perhaps TRBD2 (6 bases). The CDR3 is made up of 14 amino acids. CDR1 GTSNPN and CDR2 SVGIG come from the germline V gene (reference sequence). Trimming cost V 0 bases and J 5 bases, with 13 bases left between them. The CDR3 nucleotides are TGTGCCTGGAGTGTACTGCCTGGGGGGGAGACCCAGTACTTC. This sequence encodes CAWSVLPGGETQYF.

This chain uses TRBV9 with TRBJ2-1; maybe TRBD2 (5 bases). The V gene's germline CDR1 is SGDLS and CDR2 YYNGEE. V was shortened by 4 bases and J by 9 bases, with 17 bases between the two germline ends. The CDR3 consists of 14 residues. In nucleotides, the CDR3 is TGTGCCAGCAGCCCCGACCTCAGCGGTCGTGAGCAGTTCTTC. Translated, it gives CASSPDLSGREQFF.

The chain recombines TRBV18 with TRBJ1-1; 11 bases match TRBD1. Trimming at V came to 4 bases and at J to 3 bases, leaving 1 base not matched to a gene. The CDR3 is 14 amino acids. Germline lookup yields CDR1 KGHSH and CDR2 LQKENI. CDR3 loop: CASSLGQGDTEAFF. DNA of the CDR3: TGTGCCAGCTCACTGGGACAGGGGGACACTGAAGCTTTCTTT.

This clone was detected a few times. The chain couples TRBV5-1 to TRBJ1-1; D possibly corresponds to TRBD1 (5 bases). The CDR3 extends over 15 amino acids. Germline V gene sequence: CDR1 SGHRS, CDR2 YFSETQ. Trimming cost V 3 bases and J 5 bases, with 17 bases left between them. Here the CDR3 DNA reads TGCGCCAGCAGCTCCACGACAGTCTTCCCGACTGAAGCTTTCTTT. It specifies CASSSTTVFPTEAFF.

The rearrangement joins TRBV3-1 (or the pseudogene TRBV3-2) to TRBJ2-5, with 7 bases matching TRBD2. The germline V gene has CDR1 LGHDT and CDR2 YNNKEL (reference sequence). The CDR3 contains 15 residues. J gave up 2 bases and V 1 base, and 4 bases lay outside the gene matches. The CDR3 protein is CASSQGGGYQETQYF. DNA of the CDR3: TGTGCCAGCAGCCAAGGGGGGGGTTATCAAGAGACCCAGTACTTC.

This chain uses TRBV28 with TRBJ2-7, with D possibly being TRBD1 (6 bases). The length of the CDR3 is 14 residues. In germline, CDR1 is MDHEN, CDR2 SYDVKM. V dropped 5 bases and J dropped 4 bases, with 15 bases sitting between them. CDR3 region: CASSLTGLIYEQYF. In nucleotides, the CDR3 is TGTGCCAGCAGTCTGACAGGTCTGATTTACGAGCAGTACTTC.

This chain uses TRBV6-5 with TRBJ1-2, with 9 bases aligning to TRBD1. This CDR3 contains 14 residues. Germline lookup yields CDR1 MNHEY and CDR2 SVGAGI. Losses at the gene ends were 2 bases for V and 8 bases for J; bases not matched to a gene: 6. The CDR3 DNA is TGTGCCAGCAGTTACGAACAGGGGGCGCGAGGCTACACCTTC. This sequence encodes CASSYEQGARGYTF.

The V and J genes are TRBV24-1 and TRBJ2-1; TRBD2 matches 14 bases. V was clipped by 5 bases and J by 9 bases; unmatched bases: 11. CDR3 size: 17 residues. The germline V gene encodes CDR1 KGHDR and CDR2 SFDVKD. The CDR3: CATSGHPGTSGSFEQFF. For the CDR3, the DNA is TGTGCCACCAGTGGTCACCCCGGGACTAGCGGGAGTTTTGAGCAGTTCTTC.

The V call is TRBV7-2, the J call TRBJ2-7, with 7 bases matching TRBD1. V lost 1 base, J lost 2 bases, and 2 bases stayed unmatched. The germline V gene encodes CDR1 SGHTA and CDR2 FQGNSA. The CDR3 length is 14 residues. CDR3 bases: TGTGCCAGCAGCTTAGGGACAGGTACCTACGAGCAGTACTTC. This translates into CASSLGTGTYEQYF. The whole variable domain, remainder taken from reference TRBV7-2 and TRBJ2-7, is GAGVSQSPSNKVTEKGKDVELRCDPISGHTALYWYRQSLGQGLEFLIYFQGNSAPDKSGLPSDRFSAERTGGSVSTLTIQRTQQEDSAVYLCASSLGTGTYEQYFGPGTRLTVT.

The CDR3 spells CASSTDNLPEAFF. CDR3 coding DNA: TGCGCCAGCAGCACGGACAACCTACCTGAAGCTTTCTTT. V gene TRBV5-1 combines with J gene TRBJ1-1, with TRBD1 as a possible D gene (5 bases). This CDR3 comprises 13 residues. The V gene's germline CDR1 is SGHRS and CDR2 YFSETQ. V was clipped by 4 bases and J by 6 bases, with 13 bases between them.

The J gene is TRBJ2-6, the V gene TRBV30; 10 nucleotides line up with TRBD1. The CDR3 runs 16 residues. Germline V gene data show CDR1 as GTSNPN and CDR2 as SVGIG (reference sequence). J gave up 4 bases and V 5 bases, and 8 bases lay outside the gene matches. The CDR3 spells CAWYRQGARGANVLTF. The CDR3 region has the DNA TGTGCCTGGTACCGACAGGGGGCGCGGGGGGCCAACGTCCTGACTTTC.

The chain carries TRBV12-3 or TRBV12-4 and TRBJ1-1, with 8 bases identical to TRBD1. Trimming at V came to 6 bases and at J to 4 bases, leaving 4 bases not matched to a gene. The length of the CDR3 is 13 residues. The CDR3 here is CASSQDRVTEAFF. CDR3 in DNA: TGTGCCAGCAGCCAGGACAGGGTCACTGAAGCTTTCTTT.

The V gene is TRBV5-3, the J gene TRBJ1-5; no firm D call. Being an ORF, TRBV5-3 has a function that is uncertain. Trimming stripped 4 bases from V and 2 bases from J, with 13 bases between. The CDR3 has 15 residues. The DNA of the CDR3 is TGTGCCAGAAGCCCGGAGGCTTATCGCAATCAGCCCCAGCATTTT. This translates into CARSPEAYRNQPQHF.

This clone has only a few counts. The V gene is TRBV6-6, the J gene TRBJ1-2, with a possible D match to TRBD1 (5 bases). CDR3 length equals 15 residues. Trimming took 6 bases from V and 5 from J, leaving 19 bases between them. CDR1 is MNHNY, CDR2 SVGAGI, per germline (reference sequence). DNA for the CDR3: TGTGCCAGCAGCCGAACCCGGGAGGGGTTGTATGGCTACACCTTC. Its translation is CASSRTREGLYGYTF.